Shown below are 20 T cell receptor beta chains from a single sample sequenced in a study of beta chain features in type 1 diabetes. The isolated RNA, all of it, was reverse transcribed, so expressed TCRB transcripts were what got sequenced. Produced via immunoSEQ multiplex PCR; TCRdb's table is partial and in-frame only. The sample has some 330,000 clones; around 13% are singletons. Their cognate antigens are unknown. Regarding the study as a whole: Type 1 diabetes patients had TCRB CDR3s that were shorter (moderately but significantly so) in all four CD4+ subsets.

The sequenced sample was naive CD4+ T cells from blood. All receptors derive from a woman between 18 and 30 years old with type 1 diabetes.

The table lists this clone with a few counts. CDR3 DNA sequence: TGTGCCAGCAGCTTAGGGACAGGGGTTTACAATGAGCAGTTCTTC. Translated: CASSLGTGVYNEQFF. The chain joins TRBV7-2 to TRBJ2-1; 9 bases match TRBD1. The CDR3 runs 15 residues. V was pared by 1 base and J by 4 bases, with 2 bases of the junction left unmatched. Germline V gene sequence: CDR1 SGHTA, CDR2 FQGNSA.

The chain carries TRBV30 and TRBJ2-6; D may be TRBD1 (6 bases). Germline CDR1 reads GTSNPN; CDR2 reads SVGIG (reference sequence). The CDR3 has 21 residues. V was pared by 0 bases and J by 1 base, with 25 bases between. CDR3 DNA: TGTGCCTGGAGTGTAGGAATGGTGTTCCGGTCAGGGGTGTCTGGGGCCAACGTCCTGACTTTC. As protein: CAWSVGMVFRSGVSGANVLTF.

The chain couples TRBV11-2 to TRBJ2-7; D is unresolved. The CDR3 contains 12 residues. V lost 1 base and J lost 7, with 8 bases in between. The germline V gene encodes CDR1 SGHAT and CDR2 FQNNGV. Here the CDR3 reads CASSLGQREQYF. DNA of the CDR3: TGTGCCAGCAGCTTAGGTCAGAGGGAGCAGTACTTC.

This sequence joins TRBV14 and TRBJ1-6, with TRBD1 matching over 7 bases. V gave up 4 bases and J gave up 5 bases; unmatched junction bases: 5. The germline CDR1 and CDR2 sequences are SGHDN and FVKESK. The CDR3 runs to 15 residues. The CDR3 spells CASSLPGQHNSPLHF. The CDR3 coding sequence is TGTGCCAGCAGCCTCCCGGGACAGCATAATTCACCCCTCCACTTT. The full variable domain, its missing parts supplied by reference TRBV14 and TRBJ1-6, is EAGVTQFPSHSVIEKGQTVTLRCDPISGHDNLYWYRRVMGKEIKFLLHFVKESKQDESGMPNNRFLAERTGGTYSTLKVQPAELEDSGVYFCASSLPGQHNSPLHFGNGTRLTVT.

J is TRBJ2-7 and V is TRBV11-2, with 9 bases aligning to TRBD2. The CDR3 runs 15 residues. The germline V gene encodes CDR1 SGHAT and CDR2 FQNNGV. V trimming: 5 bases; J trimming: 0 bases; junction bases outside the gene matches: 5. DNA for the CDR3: TGTGCCAGCAGCCTTCGACTAGCGGCCTCCTACGAGCAGTACTTC. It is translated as CASSLRLAASYEQYF.

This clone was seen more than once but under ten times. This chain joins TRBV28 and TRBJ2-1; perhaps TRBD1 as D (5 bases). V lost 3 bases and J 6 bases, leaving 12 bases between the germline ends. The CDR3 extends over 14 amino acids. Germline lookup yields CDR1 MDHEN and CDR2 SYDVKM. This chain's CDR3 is CASSFAGRSNEQFF. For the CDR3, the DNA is TGTGCCAGCAGTTTTGCAGGGCGTAGCAATGAGCAGTTCTTC.

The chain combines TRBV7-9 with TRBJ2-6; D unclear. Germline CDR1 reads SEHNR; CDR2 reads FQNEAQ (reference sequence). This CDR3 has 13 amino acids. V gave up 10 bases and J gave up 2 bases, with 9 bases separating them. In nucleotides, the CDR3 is TGTGCCACGACACCGACTGGGGCCAACGTCCTGACTTTC. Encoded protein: CATTPTGANVLTF.

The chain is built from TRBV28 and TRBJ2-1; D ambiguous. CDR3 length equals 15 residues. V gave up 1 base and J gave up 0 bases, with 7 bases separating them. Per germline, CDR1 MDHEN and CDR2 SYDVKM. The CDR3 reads CASSLSRSSYNEQFF. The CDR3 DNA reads TGTGCCAGCAGTTTATCCCGTAGCTCCTACAATGAGCAGTTCTTC.

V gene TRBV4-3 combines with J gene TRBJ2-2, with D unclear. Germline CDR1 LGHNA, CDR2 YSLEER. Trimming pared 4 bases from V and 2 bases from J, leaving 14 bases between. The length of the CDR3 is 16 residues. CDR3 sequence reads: CASSLEMSRNTGELFF. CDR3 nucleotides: TGCGCCAGCAGCCTGGAGATGAGCAGAAACACCGGGGAGCTGTTTTTT.

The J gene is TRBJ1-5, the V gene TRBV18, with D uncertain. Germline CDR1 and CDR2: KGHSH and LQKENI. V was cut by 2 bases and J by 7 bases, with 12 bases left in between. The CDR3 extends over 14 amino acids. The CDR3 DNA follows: TGTGCCAGCTCACCAGCGGAGGGAGTCCAGCCCCAGCATTTT. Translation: CASSPAEGVQPQHF.

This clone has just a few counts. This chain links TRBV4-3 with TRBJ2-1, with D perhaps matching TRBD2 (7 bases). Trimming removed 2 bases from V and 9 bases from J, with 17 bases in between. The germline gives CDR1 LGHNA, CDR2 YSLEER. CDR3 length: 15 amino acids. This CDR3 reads CASSQSRGRPSEQFF. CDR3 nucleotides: TGCGCCAGCAGCCAATCGCGGGGGCGCCCCAGTGAGCAGTTCTTC.

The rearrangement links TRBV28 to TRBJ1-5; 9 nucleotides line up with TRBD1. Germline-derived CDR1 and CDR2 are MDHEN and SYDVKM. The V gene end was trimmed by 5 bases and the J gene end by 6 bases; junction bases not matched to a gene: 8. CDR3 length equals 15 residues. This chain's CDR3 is CASSRSGQGRQPQHF. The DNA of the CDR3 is TGTGCCAGCAGTCGATCGGGACAGGGACGTCAGCCCCAGCATTTT.

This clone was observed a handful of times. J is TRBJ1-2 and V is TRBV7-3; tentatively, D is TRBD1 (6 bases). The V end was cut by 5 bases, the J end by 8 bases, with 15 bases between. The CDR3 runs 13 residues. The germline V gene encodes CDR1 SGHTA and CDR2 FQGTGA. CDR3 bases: TGTGCCAGCAGCGATAGGGGGGGTCGCGGCTACACCTTC. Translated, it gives CASSDRGGRGYTF.

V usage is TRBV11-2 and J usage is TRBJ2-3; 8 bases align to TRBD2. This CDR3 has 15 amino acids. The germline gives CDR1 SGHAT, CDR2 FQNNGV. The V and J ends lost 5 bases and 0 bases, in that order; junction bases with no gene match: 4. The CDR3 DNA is TGTGCCAGCAGCGCCAAGCGGGGGAGCACAGATACGCAGTATTTT. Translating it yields CASSAKRGSTDTQYF. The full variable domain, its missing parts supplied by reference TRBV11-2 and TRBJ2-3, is EAGVAQSPRYKIIEKRQSVAFWCNPISGHATLYWYQQILGQGPKLLIQFQNNGVVDDSQLPKDRFSAERLKGVDSTLKIQPAKLEDSAVYLCASSAKRGSTDTQYFGPGTRLTVL.

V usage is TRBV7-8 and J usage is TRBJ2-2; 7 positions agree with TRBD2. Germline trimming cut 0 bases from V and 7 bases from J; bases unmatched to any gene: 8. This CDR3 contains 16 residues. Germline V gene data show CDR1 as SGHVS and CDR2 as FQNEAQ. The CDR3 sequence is CASSLAAGAWRGELFF. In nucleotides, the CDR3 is TGTGCCAGCAGCTTAGCGGCGGGAGCGTGGCGCGGGGAGCTGTTTTTT.

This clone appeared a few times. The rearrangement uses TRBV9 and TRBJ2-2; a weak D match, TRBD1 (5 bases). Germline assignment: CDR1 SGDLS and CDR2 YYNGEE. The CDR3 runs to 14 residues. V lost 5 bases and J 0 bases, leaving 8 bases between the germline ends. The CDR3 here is CASSDRSNTGELFF. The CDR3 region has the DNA TGTGCCAGCAGTGACAGATCGAACACCGGGGAGCTGTTTTTT.

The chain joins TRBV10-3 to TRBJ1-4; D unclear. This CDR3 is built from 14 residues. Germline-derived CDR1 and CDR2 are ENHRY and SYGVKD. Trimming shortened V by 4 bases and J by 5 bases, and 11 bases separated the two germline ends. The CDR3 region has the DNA TGTGCCATCAGTGCGAGGGAATCAAATGAAAAACTGTTTTTT. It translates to CAISARESNEKLFF.

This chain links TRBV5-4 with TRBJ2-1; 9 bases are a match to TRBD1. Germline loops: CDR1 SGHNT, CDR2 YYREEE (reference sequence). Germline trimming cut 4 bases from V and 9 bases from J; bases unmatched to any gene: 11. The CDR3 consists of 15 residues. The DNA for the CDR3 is TGTGCCAGCAGCGGACCGGGACAGGGCCAGAGTGAGCAGTTCTTC. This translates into CASSGPGQGQSEQFF.

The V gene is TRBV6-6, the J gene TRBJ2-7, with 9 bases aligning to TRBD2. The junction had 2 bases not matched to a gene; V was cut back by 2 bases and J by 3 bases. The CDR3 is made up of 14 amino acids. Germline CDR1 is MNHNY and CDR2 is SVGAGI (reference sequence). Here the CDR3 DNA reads TGTGCCAGCAGTTACGCTAGCGGGAACTACGAGCAGTACTTC. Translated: CASSYASGNYEQYF.

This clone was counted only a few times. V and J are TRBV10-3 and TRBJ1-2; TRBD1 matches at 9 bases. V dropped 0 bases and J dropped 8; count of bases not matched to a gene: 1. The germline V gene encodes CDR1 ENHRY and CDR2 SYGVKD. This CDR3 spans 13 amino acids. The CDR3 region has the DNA TGTGCCATCAGTGAGTCGGGACAGGGAGGCTACACCTTC. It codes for CAISESGQGGYTF.